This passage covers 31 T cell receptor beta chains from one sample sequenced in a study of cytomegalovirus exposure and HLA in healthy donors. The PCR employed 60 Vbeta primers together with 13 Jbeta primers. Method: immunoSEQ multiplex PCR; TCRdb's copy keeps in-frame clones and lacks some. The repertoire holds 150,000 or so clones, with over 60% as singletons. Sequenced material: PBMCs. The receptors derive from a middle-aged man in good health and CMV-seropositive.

The CDR3 is CAISGKAGLEVTQYF. The CDR3 DNA reads TGTGCCATCAGTGGGAAGGCGGGACTCGAGGTCACCCAGTACTTC. The chain has TRBV10-3 and TRBJ2-5, with D possibly matching TRBD2 (6 bases). The CDR3 is 15 amino acids. V shed 4 bases and J shed 8 bases, with 20 bases lying between them. CDR1 ENHRY and CDR2 SYGVKD come from the germline V gene.

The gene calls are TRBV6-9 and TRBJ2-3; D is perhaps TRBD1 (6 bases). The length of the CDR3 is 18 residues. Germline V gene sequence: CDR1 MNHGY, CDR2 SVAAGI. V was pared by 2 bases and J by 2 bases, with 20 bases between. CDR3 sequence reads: CASSYLPTGALFTDTQYF. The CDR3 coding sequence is TGTGCCAGCAGTTATCTCCCGACAGGCGCCCTTTTCACAGATACGCAGTATTTT.

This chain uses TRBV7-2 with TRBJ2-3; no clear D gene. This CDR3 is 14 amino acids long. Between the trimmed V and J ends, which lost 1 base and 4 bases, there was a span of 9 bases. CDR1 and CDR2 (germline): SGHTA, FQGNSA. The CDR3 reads CASSLDNPADTQYF. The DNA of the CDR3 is TGTGCCAGCAGCTTAGATAACCCAGCAGATACGCAGTATTTT. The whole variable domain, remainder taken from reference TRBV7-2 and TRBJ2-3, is GAGVSQSPSNKVTEKGKDVELRCDPISGHTALYWYRQSLGQGLEFLIYFQGNSAPDKSGLPSDRFSAERTGGSVSTLTIQRTQQEDSAVYLCASSLDNPADTQYFGPGTRLTVL.

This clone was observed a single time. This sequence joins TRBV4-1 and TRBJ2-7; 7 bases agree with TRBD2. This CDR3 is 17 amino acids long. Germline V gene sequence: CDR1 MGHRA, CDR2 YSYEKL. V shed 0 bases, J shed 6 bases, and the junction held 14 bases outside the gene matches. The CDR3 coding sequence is TGCGCCAGCAGCCAAGATCAATGGCGCGGGAGATCCGCCGAGCAGTACTTC. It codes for CASSQDQWRGRSAEQYF.

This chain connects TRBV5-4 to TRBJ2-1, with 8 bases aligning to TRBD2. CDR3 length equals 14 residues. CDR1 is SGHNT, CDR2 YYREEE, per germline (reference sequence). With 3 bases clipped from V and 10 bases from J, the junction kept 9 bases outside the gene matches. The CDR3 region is CASSSPDRGGEQFF. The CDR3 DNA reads TGTGCCAGCAGCTCACCCGACCGGGGGGGCGAGCAGTTCTTC.

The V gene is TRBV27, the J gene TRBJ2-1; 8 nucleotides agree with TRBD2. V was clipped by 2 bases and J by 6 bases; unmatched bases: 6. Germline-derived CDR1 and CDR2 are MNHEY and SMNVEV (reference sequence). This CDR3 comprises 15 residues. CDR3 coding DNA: TGTGCCAGCAGTTTACTACTAGCGGTTACCAATGAGCAGTTCTTC. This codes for CASSLLLAVTNEQFF.

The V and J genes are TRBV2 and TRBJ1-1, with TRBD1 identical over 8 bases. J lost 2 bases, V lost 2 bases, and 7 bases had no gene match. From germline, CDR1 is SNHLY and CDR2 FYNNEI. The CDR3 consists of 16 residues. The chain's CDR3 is CASSEWTGRGNTEAFF. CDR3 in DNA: TGTGCCAGCAGTGAATGGACAGGGCGGGGAAACACTGAAGCTTTCTTT.

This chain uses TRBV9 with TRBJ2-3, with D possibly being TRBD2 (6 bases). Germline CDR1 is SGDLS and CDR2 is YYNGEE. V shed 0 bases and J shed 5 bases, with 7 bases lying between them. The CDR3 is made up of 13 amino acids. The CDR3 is CASSVVSGDTQYF. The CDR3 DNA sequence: TGTGCCAGCAGCGTAGTTAGCGGAGATACGCAGTATTTT.

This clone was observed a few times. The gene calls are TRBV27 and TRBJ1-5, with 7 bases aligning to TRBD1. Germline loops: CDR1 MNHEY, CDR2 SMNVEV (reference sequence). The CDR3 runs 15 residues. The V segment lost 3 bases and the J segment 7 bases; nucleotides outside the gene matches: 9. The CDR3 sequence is CASSFGRGQNQPQHF. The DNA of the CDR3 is TGTGCCAGCAGTTTCGGGAGGGGACAGAACCAGCCCCAGCATTTT.

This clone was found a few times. As DNA, the CDR3 is TGTGCCAGCAGTTTACCGGGGACAGGGGTTAACTATGGCTACACCTTC. Protein: CASSLPGTGVNYGYTF. This sequence joins TRBV28 and TRBJ1-2; 10 nucleotides agree with TRBD1. This CDR3 region has 16 residues. V shed 2 bases and J 1 base; nucleotides not matched to a gene: 4. Per germline, CDR1 MDHEN and CDR2 SYDVKM.

The chain's CDR3 is CAIGWRLAGEETQYF. The DNA for the CDR3 is TGTGCCATCGGATGGCGACTAGCGGGAGAAGAGACCCAGTACTTC. The V call is TRBV10-3, the J call TRBJ2-5, with 12 bases aligning to TRBD2. The CDR3 runs to 15 residues. The germline V gene has CDR1 ENHRY and CDR2 SYGVKD. V was pared by 8 bases and J by 3 bases, with 7 bases of the junction left unmatched.

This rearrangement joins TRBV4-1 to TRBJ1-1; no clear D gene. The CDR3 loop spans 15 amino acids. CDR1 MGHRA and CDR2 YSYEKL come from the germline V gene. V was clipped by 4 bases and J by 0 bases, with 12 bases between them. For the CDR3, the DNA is TGCGCCAGCAGCCCCCAACCTACCGTGAACACTGAAGCTTTCTTT. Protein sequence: CASSPQPTVNTEAFF.

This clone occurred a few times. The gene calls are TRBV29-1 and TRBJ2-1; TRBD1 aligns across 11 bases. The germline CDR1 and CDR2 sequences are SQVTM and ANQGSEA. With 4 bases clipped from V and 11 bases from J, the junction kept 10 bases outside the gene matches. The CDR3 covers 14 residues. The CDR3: CSVVRTGGLWKQFF. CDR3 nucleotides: TGCAGCGTTGTTCGGACAGGGGGCTTGTGGAAGCAGTTCTTC.

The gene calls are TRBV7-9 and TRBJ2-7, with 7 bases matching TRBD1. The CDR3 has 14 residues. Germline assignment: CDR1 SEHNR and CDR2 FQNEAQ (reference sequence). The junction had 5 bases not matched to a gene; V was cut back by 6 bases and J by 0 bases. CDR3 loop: CASSHAGGSYEQYF. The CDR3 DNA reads TGTGCCAGCAGTCACGCAGGGGGCTCCTACGAGCAGTACTTC.

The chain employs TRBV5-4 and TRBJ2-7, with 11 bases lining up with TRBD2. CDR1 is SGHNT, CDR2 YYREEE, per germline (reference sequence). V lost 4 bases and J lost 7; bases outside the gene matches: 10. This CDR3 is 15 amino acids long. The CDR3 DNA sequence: TGTGCCAGCAGCGCCGGGACTAGCGGAGGGGGGGAGCAGTACTTC. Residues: CASSAGTSGGGEQYF.

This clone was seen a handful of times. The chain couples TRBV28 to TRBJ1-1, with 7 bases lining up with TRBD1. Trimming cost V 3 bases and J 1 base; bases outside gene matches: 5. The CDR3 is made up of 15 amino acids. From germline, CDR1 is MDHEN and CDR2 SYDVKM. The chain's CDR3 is CASSFQDRPNTEAFF. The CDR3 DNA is TGTGCCAGCAGTTTTCAGGACAGGCCGAACACTGAAGCTTTCTTT.

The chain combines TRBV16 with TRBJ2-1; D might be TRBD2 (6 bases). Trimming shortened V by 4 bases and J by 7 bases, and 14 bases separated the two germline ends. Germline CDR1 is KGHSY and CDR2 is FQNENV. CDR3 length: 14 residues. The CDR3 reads CASSPGTPQNEQFF. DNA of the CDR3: TGTGCCAGCAGCCCTGGGACTCCTCAAAATGAGCAGTTCTTC.

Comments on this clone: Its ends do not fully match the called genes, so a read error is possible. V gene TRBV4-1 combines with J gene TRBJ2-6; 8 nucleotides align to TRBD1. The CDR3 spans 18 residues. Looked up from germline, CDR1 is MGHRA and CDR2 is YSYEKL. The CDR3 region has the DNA TGCGCCAGCAGCCCCGGGGACAGGCATTACTCTGGGGCCAACGGCCTGACTTTC. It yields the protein CASSPGDRHYSGANGLTF.

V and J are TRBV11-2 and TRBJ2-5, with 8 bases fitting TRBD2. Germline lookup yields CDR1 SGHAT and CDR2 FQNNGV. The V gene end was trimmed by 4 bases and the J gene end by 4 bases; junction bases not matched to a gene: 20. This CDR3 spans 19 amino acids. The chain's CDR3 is CASSYRAGVERPWAETQYF. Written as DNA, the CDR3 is TGTGCCAGCAGCTACAGAGCGGGGGTTGAGCGGCCCTGGGCAGAGACCCAGTACTTC.

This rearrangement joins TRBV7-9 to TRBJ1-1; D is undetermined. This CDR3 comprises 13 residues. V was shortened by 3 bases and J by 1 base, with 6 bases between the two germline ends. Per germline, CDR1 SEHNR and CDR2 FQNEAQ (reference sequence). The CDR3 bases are TGTGCCAGCAGCTTCGGAGGGAACACTGAAGCTTTCTTT. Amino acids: CASSFGGNTEAFF.

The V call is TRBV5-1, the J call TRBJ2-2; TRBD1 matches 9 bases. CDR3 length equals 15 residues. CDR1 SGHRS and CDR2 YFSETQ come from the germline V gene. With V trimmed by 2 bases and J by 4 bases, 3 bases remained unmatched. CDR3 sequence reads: CASSLQGAGTGELFF. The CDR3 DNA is TGCGCCAGCAGCTTACAGGGGGCGGGCACCGGGGAGCTGTTTTTT.

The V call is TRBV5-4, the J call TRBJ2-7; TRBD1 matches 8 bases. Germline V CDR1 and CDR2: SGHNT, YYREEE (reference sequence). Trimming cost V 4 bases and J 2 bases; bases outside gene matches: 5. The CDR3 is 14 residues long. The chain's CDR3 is CASSRTGKAYEQYF. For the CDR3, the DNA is TGTGCCAGCAGCCGGACAGGGAAAGCCTACGAGCAGTACTTC. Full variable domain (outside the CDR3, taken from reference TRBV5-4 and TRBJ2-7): ETGVTQSPTHLIKTRGQQVTLRCSSQSGHNTVSWYQQALGQGPQFIFQYYREEENGRGNFPPRFSGLQFPNYSSELNVNALELDDSALYLCASSRTGKAYEQYFGPGTRLTVT.

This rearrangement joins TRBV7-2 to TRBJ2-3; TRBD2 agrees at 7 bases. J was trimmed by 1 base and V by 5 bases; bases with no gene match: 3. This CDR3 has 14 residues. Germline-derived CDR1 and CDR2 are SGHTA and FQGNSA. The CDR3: CASSQGGRTDTQYF. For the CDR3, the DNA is TGTGCCAGCAGCCAGGGAGGGCGCACAGATACGCAGTATTTT.

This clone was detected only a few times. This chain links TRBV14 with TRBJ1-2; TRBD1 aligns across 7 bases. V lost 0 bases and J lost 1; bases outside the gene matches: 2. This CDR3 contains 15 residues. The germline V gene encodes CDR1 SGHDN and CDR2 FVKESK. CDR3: CASSQDPGGNYGYTF. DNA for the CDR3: TGTGCCAGCAGCCAAGATCCAGGGGGTAACTATGGCTACACCTTC.

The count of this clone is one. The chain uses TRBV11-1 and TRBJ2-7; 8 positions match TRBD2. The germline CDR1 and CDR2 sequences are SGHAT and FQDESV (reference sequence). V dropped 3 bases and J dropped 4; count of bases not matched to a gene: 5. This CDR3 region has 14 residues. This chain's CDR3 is CASSLAGGKYEQYF. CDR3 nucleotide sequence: TGTGCCAGCAGCTTGGCGGGAGGCAAATACGAGCAGTACTTC.

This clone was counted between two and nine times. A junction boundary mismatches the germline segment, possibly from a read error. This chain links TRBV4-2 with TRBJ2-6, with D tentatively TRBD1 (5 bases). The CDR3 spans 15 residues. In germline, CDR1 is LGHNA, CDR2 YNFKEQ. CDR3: CASSQGSTGANGLTF. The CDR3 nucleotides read TGTGCCAGCAGCCAAGGGTCGACTGGGGCCAACGGCCTGACTTTC.

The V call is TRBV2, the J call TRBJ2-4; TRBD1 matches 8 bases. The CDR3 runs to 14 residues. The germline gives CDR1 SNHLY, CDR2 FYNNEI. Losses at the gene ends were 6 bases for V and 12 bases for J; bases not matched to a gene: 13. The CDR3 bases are TGTGCCAGCAGGGAGACAGGGGATAGAGACAGTCAGTACTTC. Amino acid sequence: CASRETGDRDSQYF.

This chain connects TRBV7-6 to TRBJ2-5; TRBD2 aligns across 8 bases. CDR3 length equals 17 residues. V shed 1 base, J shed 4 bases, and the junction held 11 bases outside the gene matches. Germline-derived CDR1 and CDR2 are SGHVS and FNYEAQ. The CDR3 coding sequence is TGTGCCAGCAGCTTAGAAGTAGCGGGACTATGGCGAGAGACCCAGTACTTC. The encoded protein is CASSLEVAGLWRETQYF. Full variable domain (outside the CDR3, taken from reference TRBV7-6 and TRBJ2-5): GAGVSQSPRYKVTKRGQDVALRCDPISGHVSLYWYRQALGQGPEFLTYFNYEAQQDKSGLPNDRFSAERPEGSISTLTIQRTEQRDSAMYRCASSLEVAGLWRETQYFGPGTRLLVL.

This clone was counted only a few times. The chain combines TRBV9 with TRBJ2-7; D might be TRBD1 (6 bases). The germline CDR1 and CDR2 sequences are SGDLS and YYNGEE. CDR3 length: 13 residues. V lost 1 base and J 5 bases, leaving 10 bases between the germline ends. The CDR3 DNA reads TGTGCCAGCAGCGTATCACCAGGGGACGAGCAGTACTTC. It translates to CASSVSPGDEQYF.

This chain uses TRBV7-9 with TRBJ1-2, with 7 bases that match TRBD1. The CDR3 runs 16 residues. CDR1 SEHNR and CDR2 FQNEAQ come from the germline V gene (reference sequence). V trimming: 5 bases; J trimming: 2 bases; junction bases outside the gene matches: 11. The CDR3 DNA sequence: TGTGCCAGCAGCGAGATGACTGGGACAGTGAACTATGGCTACACCTTC. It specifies CASSEMTGTVNYGYTF.

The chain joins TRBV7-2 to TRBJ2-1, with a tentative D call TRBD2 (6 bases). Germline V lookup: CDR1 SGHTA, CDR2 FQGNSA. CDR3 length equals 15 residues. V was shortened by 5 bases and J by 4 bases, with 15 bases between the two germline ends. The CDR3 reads CASSLGGEGYNEQFF. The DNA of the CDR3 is TGTGCCAGCAGCCTCGGGGGAGAAGGGTACAATGAGCAGTTCTTC.